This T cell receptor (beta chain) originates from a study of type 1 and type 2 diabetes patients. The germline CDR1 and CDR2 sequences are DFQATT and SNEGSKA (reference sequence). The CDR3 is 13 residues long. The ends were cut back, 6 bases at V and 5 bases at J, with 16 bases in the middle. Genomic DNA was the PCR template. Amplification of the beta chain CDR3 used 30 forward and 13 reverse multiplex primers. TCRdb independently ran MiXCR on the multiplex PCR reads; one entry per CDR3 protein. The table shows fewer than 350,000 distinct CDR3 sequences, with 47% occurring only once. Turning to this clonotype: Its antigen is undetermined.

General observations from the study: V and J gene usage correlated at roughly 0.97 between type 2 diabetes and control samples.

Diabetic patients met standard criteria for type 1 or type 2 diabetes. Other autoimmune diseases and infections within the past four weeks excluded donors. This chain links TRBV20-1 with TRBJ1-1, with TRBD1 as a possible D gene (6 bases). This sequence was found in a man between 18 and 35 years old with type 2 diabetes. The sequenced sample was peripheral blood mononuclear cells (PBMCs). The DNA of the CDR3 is TGCAGTGCGGACCGACAGGCTGGAACTGAAGCTTTCTTT. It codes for CSADRQAGTEAFF.